Here is one TCR beta chain with its context. This CDR3 spans 15 amino acids. Germline V gives CDR1 SGHDT, CDR2 YYEEEE. V was clipped by 4 bases and J by 2 bases, with 12 bases between them. The data were taken from a study of T cells in localized non-small cell lung cancer. Here immunoSEQ multiplex PCR was the method, and the copy in TCRdb shows in-frame clones only, minus some. The repertoire holds some 72,000 clones, 84% seen once, with over 2.5% in the top ten. The chain recombines TRBV5-6 with TRBJ2-2; perhaps TRBD2 as D (5 bases). The sequence was collected from a man between 40 and 70 years old with stage I lung adenocarcinoma. The sample in question was peripheral blood, obtained before any cancer treatment. CDR3 region: CASSPSGINTGELFF. In nucleotides, the CDR3 is TGTGCCAGCAGCCCCTCCGGGATTAACACCGGGGAGCTGTTTTTT.